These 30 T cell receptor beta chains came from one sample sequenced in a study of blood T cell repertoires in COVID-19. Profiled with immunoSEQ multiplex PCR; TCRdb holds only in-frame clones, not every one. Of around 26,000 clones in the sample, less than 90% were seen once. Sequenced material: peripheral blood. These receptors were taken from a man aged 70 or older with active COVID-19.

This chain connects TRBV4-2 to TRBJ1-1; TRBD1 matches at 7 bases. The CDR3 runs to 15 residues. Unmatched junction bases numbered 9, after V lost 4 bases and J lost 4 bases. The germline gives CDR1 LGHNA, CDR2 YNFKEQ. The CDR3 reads CASSPYKGAGTEAFF. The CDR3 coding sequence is TGTGCCAGCAGCCCGTACAAGGGGGCAGGCACTGAAGCTTTCTTT.

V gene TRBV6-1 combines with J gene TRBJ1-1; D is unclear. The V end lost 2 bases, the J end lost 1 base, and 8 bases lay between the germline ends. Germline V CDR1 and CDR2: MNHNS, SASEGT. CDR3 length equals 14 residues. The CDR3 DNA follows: TGTGCCAGCAGTGAAACCCCAGGGAACACTGAAGCTTTCTTT. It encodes CASSETPGNTEAFF.

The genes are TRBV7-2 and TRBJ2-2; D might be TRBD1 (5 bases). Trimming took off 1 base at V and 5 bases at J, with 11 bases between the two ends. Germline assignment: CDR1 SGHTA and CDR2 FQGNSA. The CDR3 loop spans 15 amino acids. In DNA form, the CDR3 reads TGTGCCAGCAGCTTAGGGAATCCAGGGACCGGGGAGCTGTTTTTT. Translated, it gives CASSLGNPGTGELFF.

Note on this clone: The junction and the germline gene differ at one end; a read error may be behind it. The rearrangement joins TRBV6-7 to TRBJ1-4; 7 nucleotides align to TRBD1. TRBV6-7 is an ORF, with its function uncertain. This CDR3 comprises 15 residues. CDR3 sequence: CATSDRDPRWEKLFF. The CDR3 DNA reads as TGTGCCACCAGTGACAGGGATCCGCGTTGGGAAAAACTGTTTTTT.

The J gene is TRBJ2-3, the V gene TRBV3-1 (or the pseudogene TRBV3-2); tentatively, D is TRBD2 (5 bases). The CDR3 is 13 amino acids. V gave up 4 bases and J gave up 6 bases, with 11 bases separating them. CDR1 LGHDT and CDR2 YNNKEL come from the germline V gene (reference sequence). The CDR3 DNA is TGTGCCAGCAGCCGAGGACTGTTGGATACGCAGTATTTT. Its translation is CASSRGLLDTQYF.

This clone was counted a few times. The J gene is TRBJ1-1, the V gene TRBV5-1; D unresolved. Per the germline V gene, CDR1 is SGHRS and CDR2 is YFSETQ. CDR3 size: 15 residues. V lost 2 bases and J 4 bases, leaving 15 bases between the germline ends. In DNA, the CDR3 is TGCGCCAGCAGCTTAGGTTTAGAGGCAGCCACTGAAGCTTTCTTT. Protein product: CASSLGLEAATEAFF.

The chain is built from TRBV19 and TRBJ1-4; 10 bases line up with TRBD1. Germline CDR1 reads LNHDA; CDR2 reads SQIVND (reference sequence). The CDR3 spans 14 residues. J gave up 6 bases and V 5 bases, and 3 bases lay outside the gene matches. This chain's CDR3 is CASSADRGHEKLFF. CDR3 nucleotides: TGTGCCAGTAGTGCAGACAGGGGGCATGAAAAACTGTTTTTT.

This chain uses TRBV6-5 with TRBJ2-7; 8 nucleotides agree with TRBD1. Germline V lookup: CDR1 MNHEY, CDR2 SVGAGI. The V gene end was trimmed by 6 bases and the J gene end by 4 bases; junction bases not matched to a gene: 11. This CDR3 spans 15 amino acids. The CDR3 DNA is TGTGCCAGCAGGTGGCAGGGGGCTGGAGGGTACGAGCAGTACTTC. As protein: CASRWQGAGGYEQYF.

CDR3 in amino acids: CASSPAGQYQETQYF. Written as DNA, the CDR3 is TGTGCCAGCAGCCCCGCCGGACAGTACCAAGAGACCCAGTACTTC. V usage is TRBV5-6 and J usage is TRBJ2-5; tentative D call: TRBD1 (6 bases). The ends were cut back, 4 bases at V and 0 bases at J, with 13 bases in the middle. Germline values: CDR1 SGHDT, CDR2 YYEEEE. The CDR3 has 15 amino acids.

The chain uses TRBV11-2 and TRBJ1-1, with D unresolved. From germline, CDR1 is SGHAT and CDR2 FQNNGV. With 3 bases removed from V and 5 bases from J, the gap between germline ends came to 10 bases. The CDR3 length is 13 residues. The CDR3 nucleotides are TGTGCCAGCAGCTTTCAGGAGGGAACTGAAGCTTTCTTT. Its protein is CASSFQEGTEAFF.

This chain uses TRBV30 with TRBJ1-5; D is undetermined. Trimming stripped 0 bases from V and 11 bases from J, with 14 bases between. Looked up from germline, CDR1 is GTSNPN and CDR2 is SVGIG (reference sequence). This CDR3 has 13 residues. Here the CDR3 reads CAWSVRGSQAQHF. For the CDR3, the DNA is TGTGCCTGGAGTGTACGAGGAAGTCAAGCCCAGCATTTT.

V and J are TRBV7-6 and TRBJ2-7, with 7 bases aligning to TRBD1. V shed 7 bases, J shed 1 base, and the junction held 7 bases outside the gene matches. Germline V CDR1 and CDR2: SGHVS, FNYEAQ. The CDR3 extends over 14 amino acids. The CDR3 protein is CASKGAVESYEQYF. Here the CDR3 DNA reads TGTGCCAGCAAGGGGGCTGTCGAATCCTACGAGCAGTACTTC.

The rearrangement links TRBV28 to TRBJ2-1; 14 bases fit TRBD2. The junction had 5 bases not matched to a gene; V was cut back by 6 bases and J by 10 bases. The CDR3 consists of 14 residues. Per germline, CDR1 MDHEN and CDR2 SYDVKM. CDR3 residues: CASSPGLAGVEQFF. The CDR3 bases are TGTGCCAGCAGCCCGGGACTAGCGGGGGTAGAGCAGTTCTTC.

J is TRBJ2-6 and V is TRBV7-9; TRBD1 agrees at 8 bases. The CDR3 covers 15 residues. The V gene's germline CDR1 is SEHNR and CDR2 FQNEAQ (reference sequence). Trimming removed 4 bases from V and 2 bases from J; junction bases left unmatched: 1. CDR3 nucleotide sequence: TGTGCCAGCAGCTACAGGGGGGCTGGGGCCAACGTCCTGACTTTC. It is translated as CASSYRGAGANVLTF. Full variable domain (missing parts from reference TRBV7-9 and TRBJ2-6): DTGVSQNPRHKITKRGQNVTFRCDPISEHNRLYWYRQTLGQGPEFLTYFQNEAQLEKSRLLSDRFSAERPKGSFSTLEIQRTEQGDSAMYLCASSYRGAGANVLTFGAGSRLTVL.

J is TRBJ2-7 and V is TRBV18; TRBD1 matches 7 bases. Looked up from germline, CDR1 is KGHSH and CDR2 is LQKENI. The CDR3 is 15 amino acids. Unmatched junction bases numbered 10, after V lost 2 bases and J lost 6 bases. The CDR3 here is CASSPTGTVTFEQYF. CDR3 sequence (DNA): TGTGCCAGCTCACCAACCGGGACAGTCACGTTCGAGCAGTACTTC.

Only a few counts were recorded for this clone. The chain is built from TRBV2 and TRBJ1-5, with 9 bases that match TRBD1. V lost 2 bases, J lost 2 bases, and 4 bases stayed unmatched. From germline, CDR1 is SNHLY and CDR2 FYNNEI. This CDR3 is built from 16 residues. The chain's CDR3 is CASSEWGQGGNQPQHF. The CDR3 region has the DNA TGTGCCAGCAGTGAATGGGGACAGGGCGGCAATCAGCCCCAGCATTTT.

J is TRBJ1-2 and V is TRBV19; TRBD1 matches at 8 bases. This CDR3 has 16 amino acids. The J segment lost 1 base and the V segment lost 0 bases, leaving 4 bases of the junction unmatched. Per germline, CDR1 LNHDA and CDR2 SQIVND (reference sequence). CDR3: CASSIDRQGINYGYTF. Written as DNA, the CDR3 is TGTGCCAGTAGTATAGATCGACAGGGGATTAACTATGGCTACACCTTC.

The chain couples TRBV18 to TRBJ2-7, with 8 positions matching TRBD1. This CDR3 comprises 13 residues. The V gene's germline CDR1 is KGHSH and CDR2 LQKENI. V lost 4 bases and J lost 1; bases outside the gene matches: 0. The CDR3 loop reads CASSHRGSYEQYF. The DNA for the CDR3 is TGTGCCAGCTCACACAGGGGGTCCTACGAGCAGTACTTC.

CDR3: CASSHPSGTSPYEQYF. DNA for the CDR3: TGTGCCAGCAGTCACCCCTCCGGGACTAGCCCCTACGAGCAGTACTTC. The chain links TRBV6-2 or TRBV6-3 to TRBJ2-7, with 9 bases fitting TRBD2. Germline V CDR1 and CDR2: MNHEY, SVGEGT. This CDR3 spans 16 amino acids. After removal of 5 bases from V and 2 bases from J, the junction contained 10 bases not matched to a gene.

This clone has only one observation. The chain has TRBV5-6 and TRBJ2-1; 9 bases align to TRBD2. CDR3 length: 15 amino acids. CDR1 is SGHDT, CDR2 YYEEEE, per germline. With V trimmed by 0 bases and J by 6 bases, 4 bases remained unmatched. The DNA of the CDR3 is TGTGCCAGCAGCTTGGTGGGACTAGCATTCAATGAGCAGTTCTTC. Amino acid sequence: CASSLVGLAFNEQFF.

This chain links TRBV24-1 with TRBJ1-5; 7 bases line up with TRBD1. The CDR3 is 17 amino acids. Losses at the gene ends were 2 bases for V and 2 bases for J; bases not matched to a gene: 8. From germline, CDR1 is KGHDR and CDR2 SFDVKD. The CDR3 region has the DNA TGTGCCACCAGTGATTCACCCAAGGGGGCAGGCAATCAGCCCCAGCATTTT. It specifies CATSDSPKGAGNQPQHF.

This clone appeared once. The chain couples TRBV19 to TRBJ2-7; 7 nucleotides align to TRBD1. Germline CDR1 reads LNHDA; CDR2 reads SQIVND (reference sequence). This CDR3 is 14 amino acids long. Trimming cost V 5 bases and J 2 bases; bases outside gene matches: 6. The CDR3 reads CASSGDRLTYEQYF. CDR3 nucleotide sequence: TGTGCCAGTAGTGGGGACAGACTAACCTACGAGCAGTACTTC.

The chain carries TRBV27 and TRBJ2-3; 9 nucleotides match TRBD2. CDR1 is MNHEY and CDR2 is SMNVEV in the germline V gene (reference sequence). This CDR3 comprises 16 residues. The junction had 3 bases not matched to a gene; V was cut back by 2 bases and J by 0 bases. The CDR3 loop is CASSLKAGGSTDTQYF. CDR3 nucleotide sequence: TGTGCCAGCAGTTTAAAGGCGGGGGGGAGCACAGATACGCAGTATTTT.

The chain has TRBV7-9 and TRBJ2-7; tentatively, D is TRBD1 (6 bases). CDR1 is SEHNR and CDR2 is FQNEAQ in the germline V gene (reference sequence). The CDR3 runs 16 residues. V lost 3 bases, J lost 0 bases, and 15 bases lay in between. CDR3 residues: CASSFTWGQSSYEQYF. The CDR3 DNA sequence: TGTGCCAGCAGCTTTACGTGGGGGCAAAGCTCCTACGAGCAGTACTTC.

The DNA of the CDR3 is TGCGCCAGCAGCTTGACCGCGGCAGCCCTTGAAGCTTTCTTT. As protein: CASSLTAAALEAFF. The J gene is TRBJ1-1, the V gene TRBV5-1; D is undetermined. From germline, CDR1 is SGHRS and CDR2 YFSETQ. The CDR3 covers 14 residues. The V end was cut by 1 base, the J end by 7 bases, with 14 bases between.

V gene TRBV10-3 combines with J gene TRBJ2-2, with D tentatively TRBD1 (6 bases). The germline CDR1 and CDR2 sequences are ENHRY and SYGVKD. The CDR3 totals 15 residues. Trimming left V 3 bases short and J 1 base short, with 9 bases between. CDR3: CAISESGQNTGELFF. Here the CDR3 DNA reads TGTGCCATCAGTGAATCGGGACAGAACACCGGGGAGCTGTTTTTT.

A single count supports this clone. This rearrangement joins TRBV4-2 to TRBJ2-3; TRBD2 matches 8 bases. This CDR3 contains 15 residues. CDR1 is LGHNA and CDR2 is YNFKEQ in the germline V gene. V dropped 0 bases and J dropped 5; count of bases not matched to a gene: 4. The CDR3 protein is CASSQDGTSRDTQYF. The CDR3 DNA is TGTGCCAGCAGCCAAGATGGGACTAGTCGAGATACGCAGTATTTT.

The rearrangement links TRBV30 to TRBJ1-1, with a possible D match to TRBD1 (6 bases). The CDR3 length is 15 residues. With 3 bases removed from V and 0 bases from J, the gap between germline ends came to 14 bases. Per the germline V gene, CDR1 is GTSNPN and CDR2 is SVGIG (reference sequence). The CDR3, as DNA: TGTGCCTGGAGACCCTACAGGGCCATGAACACTGAAGCTTTCTTT. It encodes CAWRPYRAMNTEAFF.

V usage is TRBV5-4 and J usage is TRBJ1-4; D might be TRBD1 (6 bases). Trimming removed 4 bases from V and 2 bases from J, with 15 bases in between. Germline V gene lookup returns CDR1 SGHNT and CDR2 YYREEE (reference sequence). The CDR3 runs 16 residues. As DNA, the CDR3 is TGTGCCAGCAGCAAGGACAGTAAGAGGACTAATGAAAAACTGTTTTTT. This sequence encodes CASSKDSKRTNEKLFF.

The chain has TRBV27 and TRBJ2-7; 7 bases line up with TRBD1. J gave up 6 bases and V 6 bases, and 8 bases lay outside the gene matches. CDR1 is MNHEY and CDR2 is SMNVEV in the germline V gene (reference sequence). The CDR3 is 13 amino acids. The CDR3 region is CASSLGTVSEQYF. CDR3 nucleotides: TGTGCCAGCAGCCTGGGGACAGTCTCCGAGCAGTACTTC.